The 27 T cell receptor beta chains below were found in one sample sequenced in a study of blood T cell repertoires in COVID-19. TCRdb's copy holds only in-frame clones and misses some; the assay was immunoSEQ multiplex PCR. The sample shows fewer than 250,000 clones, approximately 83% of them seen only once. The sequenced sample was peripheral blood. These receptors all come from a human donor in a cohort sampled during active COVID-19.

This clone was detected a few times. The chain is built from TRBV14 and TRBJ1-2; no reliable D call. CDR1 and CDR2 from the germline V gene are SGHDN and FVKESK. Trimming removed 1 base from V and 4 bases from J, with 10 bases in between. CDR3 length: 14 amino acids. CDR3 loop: CASSQVREGYGYTF. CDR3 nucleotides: TGTGCCAGCAGCCAAGTGAGGGAGGGCTATGGCTACACCTTC.

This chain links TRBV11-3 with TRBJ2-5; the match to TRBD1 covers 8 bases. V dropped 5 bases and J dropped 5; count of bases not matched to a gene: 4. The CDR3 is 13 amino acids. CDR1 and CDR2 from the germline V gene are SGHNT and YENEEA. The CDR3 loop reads CASSQTGEETQYF. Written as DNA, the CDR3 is TGTGCCAGCAGCCAGACAGGGGAGGAGACCCAGTACTTC. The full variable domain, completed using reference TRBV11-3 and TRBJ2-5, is EAGVVQSPRYKIIEKKQPVAFWCNPISGHNTLYWYLQNLGQGPELLIRYENEEAVDDSQLPKDRFSAERLKGVDSTLKIQPAELGDSAVYLCASSQTGEETQYFGPGTRLLVL.

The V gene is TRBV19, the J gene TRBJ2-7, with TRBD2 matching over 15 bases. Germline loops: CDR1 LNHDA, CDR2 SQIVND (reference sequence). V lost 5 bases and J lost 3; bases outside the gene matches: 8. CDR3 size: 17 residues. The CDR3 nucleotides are TGTGCCAGTAGTGCCCCAGGGACTAGCGGGGGGAGCTACGAGCAGTACTTC. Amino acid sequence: CASSAPGTSGGSYEQYF.

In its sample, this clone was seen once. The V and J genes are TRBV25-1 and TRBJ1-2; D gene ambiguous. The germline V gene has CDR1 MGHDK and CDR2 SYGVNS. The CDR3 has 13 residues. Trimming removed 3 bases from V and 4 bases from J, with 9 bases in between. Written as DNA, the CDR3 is TGTGCCAGCAGTGAGGCAGTCCCCTATGGCTACACCTTC. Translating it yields CASSEAVPYGYTF.

The CDR3 is CASTPPGNRGRYGYTF. The CDR3 coding sequence is TGTGCCAGTACCCCCCCAGGGAACAGGGGACGGTATGGCTACACCTTC. J is TRBJ1-2 and V is TRBV19; 7 bases line up with TRBD1. This CDR3 has 16 residues. Germline V lookup: CDR1 LNHDA, CDR2 SQIVND (reference sequence). The trim removed 7 bases at V and 5 bases at J, leaving 16 bases unmatched.

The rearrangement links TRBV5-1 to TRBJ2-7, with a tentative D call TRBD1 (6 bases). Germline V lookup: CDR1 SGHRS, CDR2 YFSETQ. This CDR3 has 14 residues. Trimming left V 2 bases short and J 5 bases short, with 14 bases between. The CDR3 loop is CASSFNRELNEQYF. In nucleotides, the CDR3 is TGCGCCAGCAGCTTTAACAGGGAACTCAACGAGCAGTACTTC.

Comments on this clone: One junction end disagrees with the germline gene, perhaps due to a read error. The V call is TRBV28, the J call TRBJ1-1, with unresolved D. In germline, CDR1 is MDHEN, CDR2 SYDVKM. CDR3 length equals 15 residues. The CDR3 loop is CASSPADGGFGETFF. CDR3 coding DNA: TGTGCCAGCAGCCCAGCCGACGGAGGATTCGGTGAAACTTTCTTT.

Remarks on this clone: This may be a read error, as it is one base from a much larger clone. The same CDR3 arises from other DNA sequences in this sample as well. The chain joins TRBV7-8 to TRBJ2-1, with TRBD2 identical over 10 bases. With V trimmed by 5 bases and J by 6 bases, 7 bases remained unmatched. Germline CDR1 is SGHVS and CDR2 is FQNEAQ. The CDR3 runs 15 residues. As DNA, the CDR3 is TGTGCCAGCAGCCGAGCGGGGGGGCCAGGCAATGAGCAGTTCTTC. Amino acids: CASSRAGGPGNEQFF.

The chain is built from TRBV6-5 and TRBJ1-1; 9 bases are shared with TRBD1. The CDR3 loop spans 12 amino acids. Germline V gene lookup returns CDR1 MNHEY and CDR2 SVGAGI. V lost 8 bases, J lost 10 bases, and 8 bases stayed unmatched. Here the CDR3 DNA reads TGTGCCAGCCGCCCGGGACAGGGATCAGCTTTCTTT. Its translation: CASRPGQGSAFF.

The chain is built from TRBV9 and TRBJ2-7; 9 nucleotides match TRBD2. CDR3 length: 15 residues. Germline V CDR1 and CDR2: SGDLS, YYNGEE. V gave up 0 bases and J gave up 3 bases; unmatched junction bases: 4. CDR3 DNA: TGTGCCAGCAGCGTAGCCAGCGGGGGGATCTACGAGCAGTACTTC. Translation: CASSVASGGIYEQYF.

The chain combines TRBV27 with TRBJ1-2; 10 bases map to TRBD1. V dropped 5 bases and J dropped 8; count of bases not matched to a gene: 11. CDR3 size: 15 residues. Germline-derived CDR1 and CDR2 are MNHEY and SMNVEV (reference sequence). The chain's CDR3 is CASSTRDRGGHGYTF. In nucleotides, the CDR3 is TGTGCCAGCAGTACCCGGGACAGGGGCGGACACGGCTACACCTTC.

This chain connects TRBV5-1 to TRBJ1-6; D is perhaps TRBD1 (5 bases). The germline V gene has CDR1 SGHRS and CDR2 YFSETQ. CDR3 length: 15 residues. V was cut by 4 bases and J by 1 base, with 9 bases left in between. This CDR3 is CASSSDRSYNSPLHF. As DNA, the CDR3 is TGCGCCAGCAGCAGTGACAGATCCTATAATTCACCCCTCCACTTT.

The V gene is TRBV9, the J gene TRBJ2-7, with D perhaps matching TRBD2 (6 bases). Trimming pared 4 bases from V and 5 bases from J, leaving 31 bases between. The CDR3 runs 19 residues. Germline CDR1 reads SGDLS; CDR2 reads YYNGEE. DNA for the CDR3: TGTGCCAGCAGCTCTCCGAGCGAGGGATGGACTACTAGGCTCCACGAGCAGTACTTC. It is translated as CASSSPSEGWTTRLHEQYF.

CDR3 in DNA: TGTGCCAGCAGCTGGGGGCCAGGACGCCGACTCGTAGACATTCAGTACTTC. Its protein is CASSWGPGRRLVDIQYF. The gene calls are TRBV3-1 (or the pseudogene TRBV3-2) and TRBJ2-4, with D perhaps TRBD1 (6 bases). V shed 5 bases and J shed 8 bases, with 25 bases lying between them. Germline lookup yields CDR1 LGHDT and CDR2 YNNKEL (reference sequence). The CDR3 loop spans 17 amino acids.

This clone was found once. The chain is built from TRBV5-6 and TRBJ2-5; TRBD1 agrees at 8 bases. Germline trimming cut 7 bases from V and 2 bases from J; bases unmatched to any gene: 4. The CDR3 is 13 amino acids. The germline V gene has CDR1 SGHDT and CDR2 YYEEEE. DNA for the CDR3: TGTGCCAGCGGACAGGGCATTCAAGAGACCCAGTACTTC. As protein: CASGQGIQETQYF.

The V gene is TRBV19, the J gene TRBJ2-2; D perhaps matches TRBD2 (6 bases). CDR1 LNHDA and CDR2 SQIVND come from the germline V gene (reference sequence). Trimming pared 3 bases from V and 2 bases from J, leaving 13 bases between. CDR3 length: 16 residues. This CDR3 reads CASSITLALNTGELFF. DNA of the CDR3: TGTGCCAGTAGTATCACGCTAGCGCTCAACACCGGGGAGCTGTTTTTT. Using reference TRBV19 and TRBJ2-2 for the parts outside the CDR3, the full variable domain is DGGITQSPKYLFRKEGQNVTLSCEQNLNHDAMYWYRQDPGQGLRLIYYSQIVNDFQKGDIAEGYSVSREKKESFPLTVTSAQKNPTAFYLCASSITLALNTGELFFGEGSRLTVL.

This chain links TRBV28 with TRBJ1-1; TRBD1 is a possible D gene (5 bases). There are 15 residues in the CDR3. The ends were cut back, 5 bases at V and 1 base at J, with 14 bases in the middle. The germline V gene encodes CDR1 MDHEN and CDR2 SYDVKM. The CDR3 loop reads CASSTFRAANTEAFF. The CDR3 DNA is TGTGCCAGCAGTACTTTCAGGGCGGCGAACACTGAAGCTTTCTTT.

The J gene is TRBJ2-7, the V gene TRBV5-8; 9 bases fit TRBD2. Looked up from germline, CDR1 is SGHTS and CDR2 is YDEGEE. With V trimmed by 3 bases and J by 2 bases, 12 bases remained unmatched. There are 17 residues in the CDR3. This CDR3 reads CASSWTDSREGAYEQYF. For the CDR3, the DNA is TGTGCCAGCAGCTGGACGGATTCGCGGGAGGGTGCCTACGAGCAGTACTTC.

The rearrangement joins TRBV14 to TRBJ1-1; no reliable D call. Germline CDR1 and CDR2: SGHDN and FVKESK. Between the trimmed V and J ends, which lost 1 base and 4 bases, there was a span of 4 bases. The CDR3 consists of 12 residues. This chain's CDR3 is CASSQGVTEAFF. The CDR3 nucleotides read TGTGCCAGCAGCCAAGGAGTCACTGAAGCTTTCTTT.

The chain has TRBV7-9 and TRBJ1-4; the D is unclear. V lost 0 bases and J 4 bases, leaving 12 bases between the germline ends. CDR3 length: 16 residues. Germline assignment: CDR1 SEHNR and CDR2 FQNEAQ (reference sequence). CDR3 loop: CASSLAMPGRNEKLFF. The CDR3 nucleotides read TGTGCCAGCAGCTTAGCGATGCCAGGCCGTAATGAAAAACTGTTTTTT.

Here the CDR3 reads CASVPNRGFTGELFF. DNA for the CDR3: TGTGCCAGTGTTCCTAACCGGGGGTTCACCGGGGAGCTGTTTTTT. V usage is TRBV19 and J usage is TRBJ2-2; tentatively, D is TRBD2 (6 bases). The V end lost 8 bases, the J end lost 4 bases, and 17 bases lay between the germline ends. CDR3 length: 15 residues. Germline V gene data show CDR1 as LNHDA and CDR2 as SQIVND (reference sequence).

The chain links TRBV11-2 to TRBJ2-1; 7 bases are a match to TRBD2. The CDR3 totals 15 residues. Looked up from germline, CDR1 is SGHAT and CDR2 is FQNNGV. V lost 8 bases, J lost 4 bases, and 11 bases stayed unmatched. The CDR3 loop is CASRIVAGVYNEQFF. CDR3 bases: TGTGCCAGCCGCATAGTCGCGGGAGTTTACAATGAGCAGTTCTTC.

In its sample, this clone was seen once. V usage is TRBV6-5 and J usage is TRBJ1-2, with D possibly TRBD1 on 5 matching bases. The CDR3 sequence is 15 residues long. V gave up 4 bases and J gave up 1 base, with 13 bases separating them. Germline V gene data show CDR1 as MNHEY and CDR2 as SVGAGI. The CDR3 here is CASSSYTGDNYGYTF. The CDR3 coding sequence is TGTGCCAGCAGTTCCTACACAGGCGATAACTATGGCTACACCTTC.

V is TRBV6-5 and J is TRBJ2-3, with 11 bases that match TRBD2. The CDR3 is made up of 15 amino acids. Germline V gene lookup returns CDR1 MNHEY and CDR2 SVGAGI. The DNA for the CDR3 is TGTGCAACAGGTAGCGGGAGGGCCGGGACAGATACGCAGTATTTT. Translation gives CATGSGRAGTDTQYF.

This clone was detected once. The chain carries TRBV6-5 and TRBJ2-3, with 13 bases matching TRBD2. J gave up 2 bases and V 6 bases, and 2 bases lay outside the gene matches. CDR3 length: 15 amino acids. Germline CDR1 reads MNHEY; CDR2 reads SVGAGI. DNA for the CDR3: TGTGCCAGCAGGGGACTAGCGGGATACACAGATACGCAGTATTTT. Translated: CASRGLAGYTDTQYF.

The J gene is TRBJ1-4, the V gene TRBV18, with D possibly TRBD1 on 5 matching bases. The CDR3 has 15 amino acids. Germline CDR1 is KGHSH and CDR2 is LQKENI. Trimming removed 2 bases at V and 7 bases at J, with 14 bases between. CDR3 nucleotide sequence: TGTGCCAGCTCACCATGGTCGGGGGTAGGTGAAAAACTGTTTTTT. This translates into CASSPWSGVGEKLFF.

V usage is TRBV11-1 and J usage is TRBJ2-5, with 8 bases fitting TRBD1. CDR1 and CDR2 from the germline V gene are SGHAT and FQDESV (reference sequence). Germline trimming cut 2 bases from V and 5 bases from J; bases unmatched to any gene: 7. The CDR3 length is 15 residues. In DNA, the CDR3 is TGTGCCAGCAGCTTATTCGCAGGGGGCTGGGAGACCCAGTACTTC. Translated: CASSLFAGGWETQYF.